Shown below are 23 T cell receptor beta chains from a single sample sequenced in a study of cytomegalovirus exposure and HLA in healthy donors. TCRdb's copy holds only in-frame clones and misses some; the assay was immunoSEQ multiplex PCR. This table has 200,000 to 250,000 clones, around 78% appearing once. Source material: PBMCs. The receptors originated from a woman between 18 and 29 years old in good health and CMV-seronegative.

The chain is built from TRBV4-2 and TRBJ1-3; tentatively, D is TRBD1 (6 bases). The CDR3 covers 18 residues. Trimming left V 4 bases short and J 0 bases short, with 19 bases between. Germline V gene sequence: CDR1 LGHNA, CDR2 YNFKEQ. CDR3 protein: CASSRGGAIFGSGNTIYF. The CDR3 DNA is TGTGCCAGCAGCCGCGGGGGGGCCATATTTGGCTCTGGAAACACCATATATTTT.

The V and J genes are TRBV5-1 and TRBJ2-1, with D possibly matching TRBD2 (7 bases). CDR3 size: 13 residues. Germline CDR1 reads SGHRS; CDR2 reads YFSETQ. V was pared by 3 bases and J by 10 bases, with 14 bases between. This CDR3 reads CASSWGPGGEQFF. The DNA for the CDR3 is TGCGCCAGCAGCTGGGGCCCGGGGGGCGAGCAGTTCTTC.

The chain uses TRBV6-1 and TRBJ2-7, with D perhaps TRBD2 (7 bases). Between the trimmed V and J ends, which lost 10 bases and 2 bases, there was a span of 15 bases. The germline V gene has CDR1 MNHNS and CDR2 SASEGT. The CDR3 is made up of 13 amino acids. The CDR3 nucleotides read TGTGCCACCCGAGGGGGGGATGCCTACGAGCAGTACTTC. The encoded protein is CATRGGDAYEQYF.

This clone came up once. The chain is built from TRBV7-6 and TRBJ2-3; 8 nucleotides line up with TRBD2. CDR1 and CDR2 from the germline V gene are SGHVS and FNYEAQ. Trimming removed 3 bases from V and 2 bases from J; junction bases left unmatched: 16. The CDR3 sequence is 19 residues long. The CDR3 is CASSLTLFGRAVNTDTQYF. The CDR3, as DNA: TGTGCCAGCAGCTTGACCCTTTTCGGGAGGGCCGTTAACACAGATACGCAGTATTTT.

This chain joins TRBV5-1 and TRBJ2-5; D is ambiguous. Trimming removed 0 bases at V and 5 bases at J, with 8 bases between. The CDR3 runs to 13 residues. CDR1 and CDR2 from the germline V gene are SGHRS and YFSETQ. CDR3 coding DNA: TGCGCCAGCAGCTTGGAGCCCAGGGAGACCCAGTACTTC. Amino acid sequence: CASSLEPRETQYF.

This chain connects TRBV4-2 to TRBJ2-2; no clear D gene. Germline V gives CDR1 LGHNA, CDR2 YNFKEQ. This CDR3 comprises 16 residues. Deletions cut 3 bases from V and 1 base from J, with 12 bases between. CDR3 nucleotide sequence: TGTGCCAGCAGCCAGATTGGCGGTGTGAACACCGGGGAGCTGTTTTTT. Translated, it gives CASSQIGGVNTGELFF.

The chain uses TRBV12-5 and TRBJ2-5; D may match TRBD1 or TRBD2 (6 bases each). V was shortened by 1 base and J by 5 bases, with 14 bases between the two germline ends. The germline CDR1 and CDR2 sequences are LGHNT and FRNRAP. The CDR3 totals 15 residues. The CDR3: CASGLGQGRWETQYF. The CDR3 DNA follows: TGTGCTAGTGGTTTGGGGCAGGGGAGGTGGGAGACCCAGTACTTC.

The V gene is TRBV11-2, the J gene TRBJ2-3; TRBD2 matches 8 bases. V shed 5 bases and J 5 bases; nucleotides not matched to a gene: 12. This CDR3 comprises 16 residues. Looked up from germline, CDR1 is SGHAT and CDR2 is FQNNGV. The CDR3 protein is CASSPLGSGIGDTQYF. CDR3 sequence (DNA): TGTGCCAGCAGCCCTCTAGGTAGCGGGATTGGAGATACGCAGTATTTT.

V gene TRBV19 combines with J gene TRBJ2-7; TRBD1 agrees at 7 bases. The CDR3 consists of 15 residues. J was trimmed by 3 bases and V by 5 bases; bases with no gene match: 10. Germline V CDR1 and CDR2: LNHDA, SQIVND (reference sequence). Written as DNA, the CDR3 is TGTGCCAGTAGTTTCACGACAGGGACCAACTACGAGCAGTACTTC. It is translated as CASSFTTGTNYEQYF.

Only a few counts were recorded for this clone. The chain has TRBV2 and TRBJ2-5, with 7 nucleotides matching TRBD2. CDR1 is SNHLY, CDR2 FYNNEI, per germline. V dropped 7 bases and J dropped 0; count of bases not matched to a gene: 11. This CDR3 region has 16 residues. The CDR3 is CASTSGRRGYQETQYF. CDR3 coding DNA: TGTGCCAGCACCTCCGGGAGGCGCGGGTACCAAGAGACCCAGTACTTC.

The genes are TRBV9 and TRBJ2-1; TRBD2 matches 9 bases. Germline V CDR1 and CDR2: SGDLS, YYNGEE. After removal of 0 bases from V and 15 bases from J, the junction contained 7 bases not matched to a gene. The CDR3 is 13 amino acids. The CDR3 loop reads CASSVGLAGRLFF. The CDR3 coding sequence is TGTGCCAGCAGCGTAGGCCTAGCGGGAAGGTTGTTCTTC.

The genes are TRBV25-1 and TRBJ2-5, with TRBD2 as a possible D gene (6 bases). This CDR3 spans 14 amino acids. The germline gives CDR1 MGHDK, CDR2 SYGVNS. V shed 1 base and J shed 7 bases, with 13 bases lying between them. CDR3 in DNA: TGTGCCAGCAGTGAATCGCCCTTGGGGGGGACCCAGTACTTC. It encodes CASSESPLGGTQYF.

This clone was counted only a few times. The CDR3, as DNA: TGTGCCAGCAGCGGTCAGGCGCTAGCGGGTTGGAACACCGGGGAGCTGTTTTTT. This translates into CASSGQALAGWNTGELFF. The chain is built from TRBV7-6 and TRBJ2-2; TRBD2 matches at 8 bases. Trimming removed 5 bases from V and 1 base from J; junction bases left unmatched: 12. The CDR3 totals 18 residues. Germline CDR1 and CDR2: SGHVS and FNYEAQ.

V gene TRBV2 combines with J gene TRBJ1-1; D is unclear. With 7 bases removed from V and 0 bases from J, the gap between germline ends came to 9 bases. The CDR3 has 13 amino acids. In germline, CDR1 is SNHLY, CDR2 FYNNEI. The CDR3 here is CASMPDLNTEAFF. CDR3 coding DNA: TGTGCCAGCATGCCTGACTTGAACACTGAAGCTTTCTTT.

The chain joins TRBV4-2 to TRBJ2-7; TRBD2 matches 9 bases. This CDR3 is 16 amino acids long. The junction had 7 bases not matched to a gene; V was cut back by 4 bases and J by 0 bases. Germline values: CDR1 LGHNA, CDR2 YNFKEQ. CDR3 nucleotide sequence: TGTGCCAGCAGCCTCCCTAGCGGGACGAGCTCCTACGAGCAGTACTTC. Amino acid sequence: CASSLPSGTSSYEQYF.

V is TRBV27 and J is TRBJ1-1; D possibly corresponds to TRBD1 (6 bases). V lost 5 bases and J 0 bases, leaving 28 bases between the germline ends. There are 20 residues in the CDR3. The V gene's germline CDR1 is MNHEY and CDR2 SMNVEV (reference sequence). The chain's CDR3 is CASSPFPRGLQGTLNTEAFF. The CDR3 nucleotides are TGTGCCAGCAGTCCCTTCCCTAGGGGACTACAGGGAACTTTGAACACTGAAGCTTTCTTT.

The chain joins TRBV9 to TRBJ1-1, with a possible D match to TRBD1 (5 bases). The germline V and J ends were trimmed by 4 bases and 4 bases, with 17 bases remaining between them. The CDR3 runs to 15 residues. Germline lookup yields CDR1 SGDLS and CDR2 YYNGEE. In DNA form, the CDR3 reads TGTGCCAGCAGCCCCCGGCGGGGGGAGACCACTGAAGCTTTCTTT. Translating gives CASSPRRGETTEAFF.

J is TRBJ2-3 and V is TRBV7-6, with a possible D match to TRBD2 (7 bases). Trimming pared 0 bases from V and 5 bases from J, leaving 15 bases between. There are 16 residues in the CDR3. Germline values: CDR1 SGHVS, CDR2 FNYEAQ. The CDR3 nucleotides read TGTGCCAGCAGCTTAGCGGGGGGGGCCTGGGGAGATACGCAGTATTTT. This codes for CASSLAGGAWGDTQYF. The full variable domain, completed using reference TRBV7-6 and TRBJ2-3, is GAGVSQSPRYKVTKRGQDVALRCDPISGHVSLYWYRQALGQGPEFLTYFNYEAQQDKSGLPNDRFSAERPEGSISTLTIQRTEQRDSAMYRCASSLAGGAWGDTQYFGPGTRLTVL.

The chain recombines TRBV5-1 with TRBJ2-7; 12 positions agree with TRBD1. CDR1 and CDR2 from the germline V gene are SGHRS and YFSETQ. V was pared by 5 bases and J by 2 bases, with 5 bases of the junction left unmatched. The CDR3 contains 15 residues. In DNA, the CDR3 is TGCGCCAGCAGGGCGGGACAGGGGGCTCCCTACGAGCAGTACTTC. The encoded protein is CASRAGQGAPYEQYF.

V gene TRBV7-8 combines with J gene TRBJ2-2, with 14 bases fitting TRBD2. With V trimmed by 4 bases and J by 2 bases, 3 bases remained unmatched. Germline V gives CDR1 SGHVS, CDR2 FQNEAQ. This CDR3 contains 17 residues. The DNA of the CDR3 is TGTGCCAGCAGCTCAGGACTAGCGGGGGGAAACACCGGGGAGCTGTTTTTT. Amino acids: CASSSGLAGGNTGELFF. Full variable domain (missing parts from reference TRBV7-8 and TRBJ2-2): GAGVSQSPRYKVAKRGQDVALRCDPISGHVSLFWYQQALGQGPEFLTYFQNEAQLDKSGLPSDRFFAERPEGSVSTLKIQRTQQEDSAVYLCASSSGLAGGNTGELFFGEGSRLTVL.

The rearrangement uses TRBV2 and TRBJ1-2; TRBD1 might be the D (6 bases). Germline V CDR1 and CDR2: SNHLY, FYNNEI. The CDR3 covers 15 residues. V was shortened by 10 bases and J by 4 bases, with 22 bases between the two germline ends. The CDR3, as DNA: TGTGCCACAGGGGCCGGGCCCACCGCCGGCTATGGCTACACCTTC. It is translated as CATGAGPTAGYGYTF. Filled out from reference TRBV2 and TRBJ1-2, the complete variable domain reads EPEVTQTPSHQVTQMGQEVILRCVPISNHLYFYWYRQILGQKVEFLVSFYNNEISEKSEIFDDQFSVERPDGSNFTLKIRSTKLEDSAMYFCATGAGPTAGYGYTFGSGTRLTVV.

The chain uses TRBV11-3 and TRBJ2-1, with D possibly TRBD1 on 6 matching bases. In germline, CDR1 is SGHNT, CDR2 YENEEA. The CDR3 extends over 12 amino acids. Trimming took 2 bases from V and 12 from J, leaving 11 bases between them. The CDR3 loop reads CASSLIRGVQFF. CDR3 DNA sequence: TGTGCCAGCAGCTTAATCAGGGGTGTGCAGTTCTTC.

For this clone: Mismatch with germline at one junction end may stem from a read error. The chain carries TRBV28 and TRBJ2-5; TRBD2 might be the D (6 bases). CDR1 MDHEN and CDR2 SYDVKM come from the germline V gene. CDR3 size: 15 residues. The CDR3 coding sequence is TGTGCCGGCAGCCCCGGGGGACGGGCCGCCGCGGCCCAGTACTTC. It yields the protein CAGSPGGRAAAAQYF.